These 7 T cell receptor beta chains came from one sample sequenced in a study of a mutant IDH1 vaccine in newly diagnosed glioma. Time point: week 5, during vaccination. The content of each vaccine dose was 300 ug of mutant IDH1 20-mer peptide, and topical imiquimod accompanied it. Some clones are missing from TCRdb's copy, which holds only in-frame ones; the method was immunoSEQ multiplex PCR. The sample lists 25,000 to 30,000 clones; around 90% were seen once. What these receptors recognize is not known. This specimen consisted of peripheral blood mononuclear cells (PBMCs), obtained from a glioma patient whose treatment included an IDH1 peptide vaccine. Every receptor here comes from a middle-aged woman with glioma. Some clones in this sample may be carry-over from other donors' samples.

This chain uses TRBV29-1 with TRBJ2-7, with D maybe TRBD2 (7 bases). Germline V gene lookup returns CDR1 SQVTM and CDR2 ANQGSEA. The V gene lost 3 bases and the J gene lost 3 bases, with 15 bases spanning the gap. The CDR3 loop spans 14 amino acids. In nucleotides, the CDR3 is TGCAGCGTTGACAATAGGGGGGGGGACTACGAGCAGTACTTC. This translates into CSVDNRGGDYEQYF.

With respect to this clone: One end of the junction varies from germline; a read error may be responsible. The chain recombines TRBV5-4 with TRBJ1-1; TRBD1 aligns across 7 bases. Per germline, CDR1 SGHNT and CDR2 YYREEE (reference sequence). CDR3 size: 13 residues. CDR3 sequence reads: CATSTGMNIEAFF. In DNA, the CDR3 is TGTGCCACCTCGACAGGGATGAACATTGAAGCTTTCTTT.

The chain employs TRBV5-1 and TRBJ2-1, with D perhaps TRBD2 (6 bases). Trimming took off 0 bases at V and 8 bases at J, with 9 bases between the two ends. The CDR3 consists of 13 residues. Germline V CDR1 and CDR2: SGHRS, YFSETQ. CDR3 residues: CASSLELAHEQFF. For the CDR3, the DNA is TGCGCCAGCAGCTTGGAACTAGCTCATGAGCAGTTCTTC.

The CDR3 loop reads CASTSLGWQTNTEAFF. Written as DNA, the CDR3 is TGTGCCAGCACCTCCCTCGGGTGGCAGACGAACACTGAAGCTTTCTTT. The gene calls are TRBV28 and TRBJ1-1; D is unclear. The CDR3 totals 16 residues. V was clipped by 7 bases and J by 1 base, with 19 bases between them. Germline-derived CDR1 and CDR2 are MDHEN and SYDVKM.

V is TRBV6-5 and J is TRBJ1-2; possible D gene TRBD1, 6 bases. The germline V gene has CDR1 MNHEY and CDR2 SVGAGI. There are 15 residues in the CDR3. Trimming removed 9 bases from V and 7 bases from J, with 24 bases in between. CDR3 in DNA: TGTGCCAGTTCTCTCAAGACAGGTCTCGTCGGTGGCTACACCTTC. Translating gives CASSLKTGLVGGYTF.

The CDR3 loop reads CASSPQGLAYGYTF. The DNA for the CDR3 is TGTGCCAGCAGCCCACAGGGACTCGCCTATGGCTACACCTTC. This chain joins TRBV7-9 and TRBJ1-2; tentative D call: TRBD1 (6 bases). V lost 5 bases and J 4 bases, leaving 14 bases between the germline ends. CDR3 length equals 14 residues. Germline loops: CDR1 SEHNR, CDR2 FQNEAQ (reference sequence).

This rearrangement joins TRBV11-2 to TRBJ1-2; the D gene is possibly TRBD1 (5 bases). V was clipped by 11 bases and J by 1 base, with 11 bases between them. The CDR3 is 12 amino acids. Germline lookup yields CDR1 SGHAT and CDR2 FQNNGV. The CDR3 spells CAGGGVNYGYTF. CDR3 in DNA: TGTGCCGGTGGGGGAGTTAACTATGGCTACACCTTC. The variable domain in full, with the rest retrieved from reference TRBV11-2 and TRBJ1-2, is EAGVAQSPRYKIIEKRQSVAFWCNPISGHATLYWYQQILGQGPKLLIQFQNNGVVDDSQLPKDRFSAERLKGVDSTLKIQPAKLEDSAVYLCAGGGVNYGYTFGSGTRLTVV.